This TCR beta chain was documented in a study of beta chain features in type 1 diabetes (dated by TCRdb to the late 2010s). With respect to the entire study: Patients and healthy donors did not differ in mean age, gender distribution, total cell number or subset yield. Regulatory and stem cell-like memory subsets were obtained from only 8 patients and roughly eight healthy donors, while naive and central memory subsets were obtained from all 28 donors. A total of about 110 million sorted cells were examined across all samples, and the number of cells per subset was strongly correlated with RNA yield. The study compared the TCRB repertoires of sorted circulating CD4+ T cell subsets in recently diagnosed type 1 diabetes patients with those in matched healthy donors. The research as a whole found: Patients with type 1 diabetes made fewer insertions and deleted more nucleotides at VDJ recombination sites, implying thymic rearrangement abnormalities. Naive, central memory and regulatory TCRB repertoires appeared to be more similar among patients than among healthy donors. A moderate but significant shortening of TCRB CDR3 length was observed in type 1 diabetes patients in all four CD4+ subsets. PCR might favor shorter templates, but patient and control samples were amplified and corrected together, so any skew would affect both groups equally. Only small numbers of individuals were included in the HLA sub-analyses, which left unresolved whether HLA type had any influence on TCRB rearrangement. Because cDNA was sequenced instead of genomic DNA, activated cells with high expression could be over-represented, although the groups did not differ in activation or CD3 levels.

A remark on this clone: The clone's antigen remains unknown. No qualities accompany the bases; no much larger clone lies one base away.

A single peripheral blood draw of approximately 110 mL on average was collected from each donor into heparinised tubes. A BD FACSAria II was used to sort naive, central memory, regulatory and stem cell-like memory CD4+ T cells with a panel that included CD45RO, CCR7, CD25, CD127, CD95 and CD27. Every sorted population had a purity above 98%. PBMCs were separated immediately by Lymphoprep density gradient centrifugation and were stained directly, without being cultured. So that batch effects would be minimized, each experiment stained and sorted samples in pairs, pairing one healthy donor with one patient. The entire amount of isolated RNA was reverse transcribed using the High Capacity cDNA Reverse Transcription Kit, so the sequenced TCRB transcripts were expressed ones. Deep immunoSEQ sequencing was performed on naive, central memory and regulatory T cell samples, with an average of about 3.57 million total reads per sample. Sorted cells were lysed in RLT buffer and RNA was extracted with DNase-treated RNeasy Micro or Mini kits, depending on cell number. Each cell subset was processed on its own to prevent cross-contamination, while patient and healthy donor samples were processed together. TCRB sequences were amplified from cDNA with the immunoSEQ multiplex PCR, producing 87-bp fragments spanning the CDR3 region. Sequencing of the amplicons was done on the Illumina HiSeq platform. As for the authors' bioinformatics: PCR bias was computationally corrected using synthetic template baselines, reads within Hamming distance 2 were collapsed, and singletons that could not be merged were discarded. Reads were aligned to IMGT to assign V, D and J genes, CDR3 length, and insertions or deletions at six rearrangement sites. Clonotype counts were normalized to sorted cell number within each subset before computing true diversity and Gini coefficients with the tcR R package. The overlap coefficient, calculated on TCRB nucleotide sequences, was used to measure repertoire sharing. TCRdb carries this immuneACCESS record with in-frame sequences only. Its versions omit some clonotypes, under half of them owing to an unresolved V gene in the studies checked, with the rest unexplained. The V and J calls and clone size come from that table; D and trimming were worked out from the DNA. The sample yields about 290,000 clones; approximately 8.1% were counted once. The ten most abundant clones make up roughly 1% of the sample.

Cut back by 6 bases and 5 bases, the V and J ends lie 16 bases apart. The CDR3 holds 14 amino acids from the cysteine to the phenylalanine. The read is trimmed to its CDR3 DNA, 42 bases read in frame from base 1. From the germline V gene, CDR1 is MDHEN and CDR2 is SYDVKM. Recombination connected TRBV28 to TRBJ1-2; the D gene is perhaps TRBD1, from 5 matching bases. The sequence came from a young woman in good health. Sequencing input: central memory CD4+ T cells from blood. The CDR3 reads CASRTGTWGYGYTF. The base sequence is TGTGCCAGCAGAACCGGGACTTGGGGGTATGGCTACACCTTC.